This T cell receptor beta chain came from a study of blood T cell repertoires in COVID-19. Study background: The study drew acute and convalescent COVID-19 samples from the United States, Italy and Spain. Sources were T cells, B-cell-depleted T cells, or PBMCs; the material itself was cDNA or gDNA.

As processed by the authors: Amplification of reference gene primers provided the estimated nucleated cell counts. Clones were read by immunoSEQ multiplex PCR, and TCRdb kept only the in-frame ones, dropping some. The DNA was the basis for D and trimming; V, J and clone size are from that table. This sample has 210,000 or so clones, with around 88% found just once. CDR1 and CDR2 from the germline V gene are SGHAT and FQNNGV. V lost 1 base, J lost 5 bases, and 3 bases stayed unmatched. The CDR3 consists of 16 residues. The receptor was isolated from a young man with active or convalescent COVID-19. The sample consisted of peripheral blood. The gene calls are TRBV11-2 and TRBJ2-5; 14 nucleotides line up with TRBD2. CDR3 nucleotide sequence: TGTGCCAGCAGCTTAGGGACTAGCGGGAGGCTGGAGACCCAGTACTTC. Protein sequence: CASSLGTSGRLETQYF.